This passage covers 24 T cell receptor beta chains from one sample sequenced in a study of CD8 T cells in ankylosing spondylitis. MiXCR, run by TCRdb on the 5' RACE reads, gives a single entry per CDR3 protein. The sample holds 100,000 or so distinct CDR3 sequences; under 30% are singletons and the top ten take approximately 13%. Sequencing was done on a sample of synovial fluid, either unsorted or a sorted T cell fraction (not recorded which). The receptor source for this set is a male donor with ankylosing spondylitis.

In its sample, this clonotype was seen a few times. The gene calls are TRBV5-1 and TRBJ2-3, with D unresolved. V dropped 1 base and J dropped 8 bases, with 14 bases sitting between them. Germline assignment: CDR1 SGHRS and CDR2 YFSETQ. The CDR3 is 14 residues long. The CDR3 nucleotides are TGCGCCAGCAGCTTGCAAGCCTCCTTGGGTACGCAGTATTTT. This translates into CASSLQASLGTQYF. The full variable domain, rest sourced from reference TRBV5-1 and TRBJ2-3, is KAGVTQTPRYLIKTRGQQVTLSCSPISGHRSVSWYQQTPGQGLQFLFEYFSETQRNKGNFPGRFSGRQFSNSRSEMNVSTLELGDSALYLCASSLQASLGTQYFGPGTRLTVL.

This clonotype has more than one count but fewer than ten. CDR3: CASSPRQAWGGRKDEQFF. In DNA form, the CDR3 reads TGTGCCAGCAGCCCGCGACAGGCCTGGGGCGGGAGGAAAGATGAGCAGTTCTTC. The J gene is TRBJ2-1, the V gene TRBV5-6, with 8 bases fitting TRBD2. Germline V gene lookup returns CDR1 SGHDT and CDR2 YYEEEE. The V segment lost 4 bases and the J segment 8 bases; nucleotides outside the gene matches: 20. The CDR3 runs 18 residues. The full variable domain, its missing parts supplied by reference TRBV5-6 and TRBJ2-1, is DAGVTQSPTHLIKTRGQQVTLRCSPKSGHDTVSWYQQALGQGPQFIFQYYEEEERQRGNFPDRFSGHQFPNYSSELNVNALLLGDSALYLCASSPRQAWGGRKDEQFFGPGTRLTVL.

This clonotype was detected many times. This rearrangement joins TRBV10-3 to TRBJ2-3; TRBD2 matches at 9 bases. The CDR3 is 16 residues long. Germline V gene lookup returns CDR1 ENHRY and CDR2 SYGVKD. Trimming took 6 bases from V and 3 from J; bases not matched to a gene: 10. The CDR3 sequence: CAISGGLAGKTDTQYF. CDR3 in DNA: TGTGCCATCAGCGGAGGGCTAGCGGGAAAGACAGATACGCAGTATTTT.

This clonotype showed up just a few times. J is TRBJ1-1 and V is TRBV20-1; perhaps TRBD1 as D (5 bases). V was trimmed by 6 bases and J by 2 bases, leaving 10 bases between them. The CDR3 runs 12 residues. The germline gives CDR1 DFQATT, CDR2 SNEGSKA (reference sequence). Here the CDR3 reads CSAGGGNTEAFF. CDR3 DNA sequence: TGCAGTGCCGGCGGGGGTAACACTGAAGCTTTCTTT.

This clonotype appeared a few times. The rearrangement uses TRBV19 and TRBJ2-3; 8 nucleotides match TRBD1. Germline CDR1 LNHDA, CDR2 SQIVND (reference sequence). The CDR3 covers 13 residues. With V trimmed by 4 bases and J by 8 bases, 5 bases remained unmatched. The CDR3 DNA is TGTGCCAGTAGTAACCTCGACAGGGGTACGCAGTATTTT. This codes for CASSNLDRGTQYF.

This clonotype was counted ten times or more. This chain links TRBV10-3 with TRBJ1-2, with a weak D call TRBD1 (5 bases). Germline loops: CDR1 ENHRY, CDR2 SYGVKD. Trimming took off 0 bases at V and 4 bases at J, with 12 bases between the two ends. The CDR3 has 15 amino acids. The CDR3 is CAISESTGVSYGYTF. The CDR3 nucleotides are TGTGCCATCAGTGAGTCGACGGGGGTGAGCTATGGCTACACCTTC.

The CDR3 reads CSARAGTDGNQPQHF. The DNA of the CDR3 is TGCAGTGCTAGAGCAGGGACCGATGGCAATCAGCCCCAGCATTTT. The chain couples TRBV20-1 to TRBJ1-5; perhaps TRBD1 as D (5 bases). Per the germline V gene, CDR1 is DFQATT and CDR2 is SNEGSKA (reference sequence). This CDR3 is built from 15 residues. With 1 base removed from V and 2 bases from J, the gap between germline ends came to 12 bases.

V is TRBV20-1 and J is TRBJ1-1; a weak D match, TRBD1 (5 bases). The V end was cut by 5 bases, the J end by 4 bases, with 11 bases between. CDR3 length equals 12 residues. Germline loops: CDR1 DFQATT, CDR2 SNEGSKA (reference sequence). CDR3 sequence reads: CSAPRVGTEAFF. The CDR3 nucleotides are TGCAGTGCTCCCAGGGTGGGCACTGAAGCTTTCTTT.

A few counts support this clonotype. The gene calls are TRBV5-1 and TRBJ1-3; TRBD1 is a possible D gene (5 bases). Germline-derived CDR1 and CDR2 are SGHRS and YFSETQ. Trimming took off 2 bases at V and 3 bases at J, with 9 bases between the two ends. The CDR3 totals 14 residues. The CDR3 sequence: CASSFGGIGNTIYF. In nucleotides, the CDR3 is TGCGCCAGCAGCTTTGGGGGAATTGGAAACACCATATATTTT.

This clonotype was seen at least ten times. At one of its ends the junction is not consistent with the germline gene, which may arise from a read error. The V call is TRBV7-9, the J call TRBJ2-7, with D perhaps assigned TRBD1 or TRBD2 (5 bases each). The CDR3 has 14 amino acids. CDR1 and CDR2 (germline): SEHNR, FQNEAQ (reference sequence). The CDR3 DNA reads TGTGCCAGCACCTTAAGGGACCCTCTCTACGAGCAGTACTTC. Its translation is CASTLRDPLYEQYF.

CDR3 coding DNA: TGTGCCAGCAGTCCGACGGGTTGGCGGGAGCAGTACTTC. It is translated as CASSPTGWREQYF. V is TRBV2 and J is TRBJ2-7; D not certain. Per the germline V gene, CDR1 is SNHLY and CDR2 is FYNNEI. Trimming stripped 5 bases from V and 7 bases from J, with 15 bases between. The CDR3 spans 13 residues.

This chain uses TRBV5-1 with TRBJ1-1, with D possibly matching TRBD1 (5 bases). Trimming took 4 bases from V and 5 from J, leaving 9 bases between them. This CDR3 spans 12 amino acids. The germline CDR1 and CDR2 sequences are SGHRS and YFSETQ. The CDR3 reads CASSHTGTEAFF. CDR3 in DNA: TGCGCCAGCAGCCATACAGGAACTGAAGCTTTCTTT.

This clonotype was observed a handful of times. The chain recombines TRBV10-2 with TRBJ2-3, with a tentative D call TRBD2 (6 bases). This CDR3 spans 16 amino acids. Germline values: CDR1 WSHSY, CDR2 SAAADI. V was cut by 3 bases and J by 0 bases, with 13 bases left in between. This CDR3 reads CASSDPAGFSTDTQYF. The DNA of the CDR3 is TGCGCCAGCAGTGACCCAGCGGGCTTTAGCACAGATACGCAGTATTTT.

This chain joins TRBV30 and TRBJ2-3, with TRBD2 matching over 10 bases. The ends lost 4 bases at V and 1 base at J; junction bases unmatched: 11. The CDR3 runs to 17 residues. Germline V gene lookup returns CDR1 GTSNPN and CDR2 SVGIG (reference sequence). In DNA form, the CDR3 reads TGTGCCTGGAATCATGCTAGCGGGAGAGGGGGCACAGATACGCAGTATTTT. Encoded protein: CAWNHASGRGGTDTQYF.

The genes are TRBV29-1 and TRBJ2-5; possible D gene TRBD2, 5 bases. The CDR3 totals 11 residues. Germline V gene data show CDR1 as SQVTM and CDR2 as ANQGSEA. The V and J ends lost 3 bases and 5 bases respectively, with 7 bases between them. The chain's CDR3 is CSVDPGETQYF. The CDR3 DNA sequence: TGCAGCGTTGATCCGGGGGAGACCCAGTACTTC.

The chain is built from TRBV20-1 and TRBJ1-3, with TRBD1 as a possible D gene (6 bases). The CDR3 has 14 residues. Looked up from germline, CDR1 is DFQATT and CDR2 is SNEGSKA (reference sequence). Trimming pared 6 bases from V and 0 bases from J, leaving 12 bases between. The CDR3 reads CSAKRGGSGNTIYF. CDR3 nucleotide sequence: TGCAGTGCCAAGAGGGGGGGCTCTGGAAACACCATATATTTT.

In this sample, this clonotype turned up a few times. This chain uses TRBV20-1 with TRBJ2-3, with D possibly being TRBD2 (5 bases). The CDR3 contains 12 residues. Per germline, CDR1 DFQATT and CDR2 SNEGSKA (reference sequence). Deletions cut 7 bases from V and 3 bases from J, with 11 bases between. This CDR3 is CSGTRGTDTQYF. The CDR3 region has the DNA TGCAGTGGGACCCGCGGGACAGATACGCAGTATTTT.

Many counts were recorded for this clonotype. The genes are TRBV24-1 and TRBJ2-1, with 7 bases aligning to TRBD1. Germline V gene lookup returns CDR1 KGHDR and CDR2 SFDVKD. The junction had 9 bases not matched to a gene; V was cut back by 4 bases and J by 4 bases. The CDR3 is 16 residues long. The CDR3 is CATSETTGALYNEQFF. The CDR3 DNA reads as TGTGCCACCAGTGAAACCACAGGGGCACTGTACAATGAGCAGTTCTTC.

V gene TRBV14 combines with J gene TRBJ2-5; D unresolved. The V gene's germline CDR1 is SGHDN and CDR2 FVKESK. The CDR3 is 15 residues long. The V and J ends lost 5 bases and 5 bases respectively, with 18 bases between them. The CDR3 protein is CASSTSRRASETQYF. CDR3 sequence (DNA): TGTGCCAGCAGCACAAGTCGCCGGGCGAGCGAGACCCAGTACTTC.

This clonotype showed up many times. The V gene is TRBV18, the J gene TRBJ1-1; TRBD1 matches at 7 bases. From germline, CDR1 is KGHSH and CDR2 LQKENI. The CDR3 contains 13 residues. J lost 1 base, V lost 5 bases, and 1 base had no gene match. This CDR3 reads CASSRQGNTEAFF. The DNA for the CDR3 is TGTGCCAGCTCAAGACAGGGGAACACTGAAGCTTTCTTT. The whole variable domain, filled in from reference TRBV18 and TRBJ1-1, reads NAGVMQNPRHLVRRRGQEARLRCSPMKGHSHVYWYRQLPEEGLKFMVYLQKENIIDESGMPKERFSAEFPKEGPSILRIQQVVRGDSAAYFCASSRQGNTEAFFGQGTRLTVV.

Many counts were recorded for this clonotype. The chain recombines TRBV9 with TRBJ1-2; TRBD1 matches at 8 bases. J gave up 5 bases and V 4 bases, and 10 bases lay outside the gene matches. The CDR3 length is 15 residues. The germline gives CDR1 SGDLS, CDR2 YYNGEE. CDR3 amino acids: CASSPRTGMGYGYTF. The CDR3 region has the DNA TGTGCCAGCAGCCCCCGGACAGGGATGGGGTATGGCTACACCTTC.

The chain carries TRBV7-2 and TRBJ2-1; perhaps D is TRBD1 or TRBD2 (5 bases each). CDR1 and CDR2 from the germline V gene are SGHTA and FQGNSA. The CDR3 has 13 residues. Deletions cut 1 base from V and 8 bases from J, with 9 bases between. The chain's CDR3 is CASSLGMGDEQFF. DNA for the CDR3: TGTGCCAGCAGCTTAGGGATGGGGGATGAGCAGTTCTTC.

J is TRBJ2-3 and V is TRBV9; 10 positions agree with TRBD2. Germline V lookup: CDR1 SGDLS, CDR2 YYNGEE. Trimming took 0 bases from V and 1 from J; bases not matched to a gene: 8. This CDR3 contains 18 residues. The CDR3 protein is CASSVVLAGYLGTDTQYF. As DNA, the CDR3 is TGTGCCAGCAGCGTAGTACTAGCGGGATACCTCGGCACAGATACGCAGTATTTT. Looking up the rest from reference TRBV9 and TRBJ2-3 gives the full variable domain: DSGVTQTPKHLITATGQRVTLRCSPRSGDLSVYWYQQSLDQGLQFLIQYYNGEERAKGNILERFSAQQFPDLHSELNLSSLELGDSALYFCASSVVLAGYLGTDTQYFGPGTRLTVL.

This chain connects TRBV29-1 to TRBJ2-3, with 10 bases aligning to TRBD2. V was clipped by 7 bases and J by 0 bases; unmatched bases: 13. The length of the CDR3 is 17 residues. CDR1 is SQVTM and CDR2 is ANQGSEA in the germline V gene. CDR3 DNA sequence: TGCAGCGCCCAGGGGGCTAGCGGGAGCTCTAGCACAGATACGCAGTATTTT. It specifies CSAQGASGSSSTDTQYF.